This TCR beta chain was identified in a study of Graves' ophthalmopathy and Graves' hyperthyroidism. This clonotype appeared many times. Amplification of TCR beta CDR3 regions used RNA transcripts. HTBI-primed RT-PCR formed the first round, and a multiplex PCR formed the second. TCRdb redid the calling of the multiplex PCR reads with MiXCR, one entry per CDR3 protein. The table lists 580,000 or so distinct CDR3 sequences, less than 40% of them singletons, with roughly 4% in the top ten. The germline V gene has CDR1 MNHEY and CDR2 SVGAGI. The CDR3 runs 14 residues. The V and J ends lost 5 bases and 4 bases respectively, with 14 bases between them.

This clonotype was sampled from an adult man with Graves' hyperthyroidism. V gene TRBV6-5 combines with J gene TRBJ1-2; D is unresolved. The sample taken for sequencing was peripheral blood or thyroid tissue (not recorded which). Here the CDR3 reads CASSQDGSSYGYTF. CDR3 DNA sequence: TGTGCCAGCAGTCAGGACGGTTCGAGCTATGGCTACACCTTC.